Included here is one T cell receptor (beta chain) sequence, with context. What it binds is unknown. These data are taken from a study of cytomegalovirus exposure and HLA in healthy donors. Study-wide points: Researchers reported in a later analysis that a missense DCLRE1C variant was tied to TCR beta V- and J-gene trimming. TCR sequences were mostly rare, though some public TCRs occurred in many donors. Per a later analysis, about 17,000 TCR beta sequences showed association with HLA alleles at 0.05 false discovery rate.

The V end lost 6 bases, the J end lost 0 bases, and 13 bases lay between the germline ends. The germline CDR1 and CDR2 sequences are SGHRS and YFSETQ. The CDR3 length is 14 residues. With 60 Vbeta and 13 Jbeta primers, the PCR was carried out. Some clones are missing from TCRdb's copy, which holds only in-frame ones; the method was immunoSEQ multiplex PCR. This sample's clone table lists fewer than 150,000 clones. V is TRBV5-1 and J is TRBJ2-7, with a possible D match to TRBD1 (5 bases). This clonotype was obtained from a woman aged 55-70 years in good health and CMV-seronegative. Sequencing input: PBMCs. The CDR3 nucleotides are TGCGCCAGCAAAGAAGGGGAAGGCTCCTACGAGCAGTACTTC. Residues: CASKEGEGSYEQYF.